The rows below give T cell receptor beta chains drawn from one sample of a study of blood T cell repertoires in COVID-19. Sequencing was performed with immunoSEQ multiplex PCR; in TCRdb, only in-frame clones are kept and a portion is missing. This table has about 210,000 clones, 81% appearing once. The source material was PBMCs or T cells enriched from blood (not recorded which). The receptor set was obtained from a woman between 45 and 65 years old with acute COVID-19. The CDR3 runs from the conserved cysteine through the conserved F or W. D genes are given only for firm matches.

17,TRBD1,TRBV30,CAWSIDRGLPTNEKLFF
17,-,TRBV15,CATSRDAGVANTGELFF
11,TRBD2,TRBV6-2/TRBV6-3,CASSSSGSLFF
14,-,TRBV5-1,CASSLYEGNTEAFF
15,TRBD1,TRBV2,CASSLLGQSVAEQYF
15,-,TRBV19,CASQRTVLMNTEAFF
14,-,TRBV4-3,CASSQDLGPDTQYF
13,-,TRBV5-1,CASRQFGSNEQYF
17,TRBD1,TRBV30,CAWRPGDRHLLGNTIYF
15,-,TRBV7-9,CASSLAQLNTGELFF